This T cell receptor (beta chain) was found in a study of blood T cell repertoires in COVID-19. On the study more broadly: In each case, the material was cDNA or gDNA derived from T cells, B-cell-depleted T cells, or PBMCs.

Assay: immunoSEQ multiplex PCR; the TCRdb copy retains only in-frame clones and omits some. In the table there are about 400,000 clones, 88% of which are singletons. The receptor was isolated from a woman aged 40 to 55 with acute COVID-19. Sequenced: PBMCs or T cells enriched from blood (not recorded which).

The CDR3 spells CASSGQGAYEQYF. CDR3 sequence (DNA): TGTGCCAGCAGTGGACAGGGGGCCTACGAGCAGTACTTC. J is TRBJ2-7 and V is TRBV2, with 9 bases that match TRBD1. The CDR3 extends over 13 amino acids. Germline V gives CDR1 SNHLY, CDR2 FYNNEI. Germline trimming cut 4 bases from V and 2 bases from J; bases unmatched to any gene: 0.